The 31 T cell receptor beta chains below were found in one sample sequenced in a study of cytomegalovirus exposure and HLA in healthy donors. The primer mix had 60 Vbeta and 13 Jbeta primers. Sequenced by immunoSEQ multiplex PCR; TCRdb stores in-frame clones only, minus some. The repertoire holds 95,000 or so clones, with over 70% as singletons. Material for sequencing was PBMCs. These receptors were taken from a woman in her 40s in good health and CMV-seronegative.

On this clone itself: Other DNA sequences of this sample code for an identical CDR3. This chain joins TRBV5-6 and TRBJ1-5; 9 nucleotides line up with TRBD1. Germline trimming cut 2 bases from V and 4 bases from J; bases unmatched to any gene: 1. The length of the CDR3 is 14 residues. CDR1 is SGHDT, CDR2 YYEEEE, per germline. The CDR3 DNA reads TGTGCCAGCAGCTTCGGGACAGGGAATCAGCCCCAGCATTTT. Its protein product is CASSFGTGNQPQHF.

The chain recombines TRBV28 with TRBJ2-7, with TRBD2 matching 9 bases. The junction had 7 bases not matched to a gene; V was cut back by 7 bases and J by 0 bases. CDR1 is MDHEN, CDR2 SYDVKM, per germline. This CDR3 is 15 amino acids long. CDR3: CASKIAGAFSYEQYF. The CDR3, as DNA: TGTGCCAGCAAAATAGCGGGGGCCTTCTCCTACGAGCAGTACTTC. The full variable domain, completed using reference TRBV28 and TRBJ2-7, is DVKVTQSSRYLVKRTGEKVFLECVQDMDHENMFWYRQDPGLGLRLIYFSYDVKMKEKGDIPEGYSVSREKKERFSLILESASTNQTSMYLCASKIAGAFSYEQYFGPGTRLTVT.

The gene calls are TRBV4-1 and TRBJ1-5; 7 bases agree with TRBD1. The CDR3 contains 15 residues. After removal of 3 bases from V and 5 bases from J, the junction contained 7 bases not matched to a gene. Germline loops: CDR1 MGHRA, CDR2 YSYEKL. This CDR3 reads CASSQRQGGDQPQHF. CDR3 in DNA: TGCGCCAGCAGCCAGAGACAGGGTGGTGATCAGCCCCAGCATTTT.

Only one count was recorded for this clone. The chain joins TRBV5-1 to TRBJ2-2; TRBD2 might be the D (5 bases). Trimming took 1 base from V and 3 from J, leaving 7 bases between them. Germline V CDR1 and CDR2: SGHRS, YFSETQ. The CDR3 has 14 residues. The CDR3 spells CASSLTSHTGELFF. CDR3 in DNA: TGCGCCAGCAGCTTGACTAGTCACACCGGGGAGCTGTTTTTT.

In this sample, this clone turned up once. The rearrangement uses TRBV20-1 and TRBJ2-4, with a tentative D call TRBD2 (5 bases). The CDR3 consists of 11 residues. In germline, CDR1 is DFQATT, CDR2 SNEGSKA (reference sequence). The V and J ends lost 8 bases and 7 bases respectively, with 12 bases between them. The CDR3 region is CSTTRFNIQYF. The CDR3 DNA follows: TGCAGTACTACTAGATTTAACATTCAGTACTTC.

The chain employs TRBV11-3 and TRBJ1-2; D may be TRBD1 (5 bases). The germline V gene encodes CDR1 SGHNT and CDR2 YENEEA. The CDR3 consists of 16 residues. V gave up 0 bases and J gave up 4 bases, with 15 bases separating them. The CDR3 DNA follows: TGTGCCAGCAGCTTAGATCCAGACAGACAGATCTATGGCTACACCTTC. The encoded protein is CASSLDPDRQIYGYTF.

This clone turned up a few times. The chain recombines TRBV2 with TRBJ1-1; weak D call: TRBD1 (5 bases). V was trimmed by 4 bases and J by 0 bases, leaving 12 bases between them. The length of the CDR3 is 15 residues. Germline assignment: CDR1 SNHLY and CDR2 FYNNEI. As DNA, the CDR3 is TGTGCCAGCAGTGGATACAGGACCATGAACACTGAAGCTTTCTTT. Its protein is CASSGYRTMNTEAFF.

The rearrangement links TRBV4-1 to TRBJ1-1; no firm D call. V lost 2 bases to trimming and J lost 1 base, with 5 bases between them. This CDR3 comprises 13 residues. Germline-derived CDR1 and CDR2 are MGHRA and YSYEKL. Written as DNA, the CDR3 is TGCGCCAGCAGCCAACGAGAGAACACTGAAGCTTTCTTT. Translated, it gives CASSQRENTEAFF.

The chain recombines TRBV5-1 with TRBJ2-7; D gene uncertain. V was pared by 4 bases and J by 3 bases, with 14 bases between. Germline V gene lookup returns CDR1 SGHRS and CDR2 YFSETQ. This CDR3 region has 14 residues. CDR3 nucleotides: TGCGCCAGCAGCCCTGCCGAGTCCCTCTACGAGCAGTACTTC. Encoded protein: CASSPAESLYEQYF.

V is TRBV11-2 and J is TRBJ1-5; D remains unclear. V lost 1 base and J 3 bases, leaving 10 bases between the germline ends. The CDR3 is 15 residues long. Germline lookup yields CDR1 SGHAT and CDR2 FQNNGV. The CDR3 is CASSLGRGYNQPQHF. For the CDR3, the DNA is TGTGCCAGCAGCTTAGGGCGCGGCTACAATCAGCCCCAGCATTTT.

This sequence joins TRBV14 and TRBJ2-5; D not certain. The germline gives CDR1 SGHDN, CDR2 FVKESK. The V end was cut by 1 base, the J end by 3 bases, with 3 bases between. This CDR3 spans 12 amino acids. CDR3 sequence (DNA): TGTGCCAGCAGCCAAGTAAAAGAGACCCAGTACTTC. Amino acid sequence: CASSQVKETQYF.

This rearrangement joins TRBV27 to TRBJ1-6; D gene ambiguous. CDR3 size: 13 residues. The V end lost 7 bases, the J end lost 3 bases, and 7 bases lay between the germline ends. Germline V CDR1 and CDR2: MNHEY, SMNVEV (reference sequence). The CDR3 loop is CASTLSYNSPLHF. In nucleotides, the CDR3 is TGTGCCAGCACCCTCAGCTATAATTCACCCCTCCACTTT.

The rearrangement links TRBV18 to TRBJ1-1; tentative D call: TRBD1 (6 bases). V was clipped by 4 bases and J by 3 bases, with 18 bases between them. The CDR3 is 16 residues long. In germline, CDR1 is KGHSH, CDR2 LQKENI. Written as DNA, the CDR3 is TGTGCCAGCTCACAAACGGGGCCAGGGGAATACACTGAAGCTTTCTTT. It yields the protein CASSQTGPGEYTEAFF.

CDR3 nucleotide sequence: TGTGCCTGGAGTGCCTACAGGGTATCTATCTACGAGCAGTACTTC. Its translation is CAWSAYRVSIYEQYF. The rearrangement joins TRBV30 to TRBJ2-7, with a tentative D call TRBD1 (6 bases). Trimming left V 1 base short and J 3 bases short, with 16 bases between. Germline lookup yields CDR1 GTSNPN and CDR2 SVGIG (reference sequence). The CDR3 covers 15 residues.

This chain links TRBV28 with TRBJ2-7, with 9 bases lining up with TRBD1. The CDR3 totals 13 residues. V gave up 7 bases and J gave up 3 bases; unmatched junction bases: 4. CDR1 is MDHEN and CDR2 is SYDVKM in the germline V gene. CDR3 sequence (DNA): TGTGCCAGCACCGACAGGGGGATCTACGAGCAGTACTTC. Protein: CASTDRGIYEQYF.

The chain carries TRBV11-2 and TRBJ1-1; D not resolved. The V gene lost 1 base and the J gene lost 2 bases, with 8 bases spanning the gap. CDR1 is SGHAT, CDR2 FQNNGV, per germline. The CDR3 is 14 amino acids. CDR3 in DNA: TGTGCCAGCAGCTTAGTTGGCAGAAACACTGAAGCTTTCTTT. Translating it yields CASSLVGRNTEAFF.

In its sample, this clone was seen a few times. V and J are TRBV29-1 and TRBJ2-2; no clear D gene. V was shortened by 1 base and J by 6 bases, with 6 bases between the two germline ends. CDR3 length: 12 residues. Germline V gene data show CDR1 as SQVTM and CDR2 as ANQGSEA. The CDR3 DNA follows: TGCAGCGTTGAAGGAGTGCCCGGGGAGCTGTTTTTT. Amino acid sequence: CSVEGVPGELFF.

The chain employs TRBV6-9 and TRBJ1-2, with D hard to call. This CDR3 has 14 amino acids. With 2 bases removed from V and 4 bases from J, the gap between germline ends came to 11 bases. Per the germline V gene, CDR1 is MNHGY and CDR2 is SVAAGI. CDR3 sequence reads: CASSYNGETYGYTF. CDR3 bases: TGTGCCAGCAGTTATAACGGGGAAACCTATGGCTACACCTTC.

CDR3 nucleotide sequence: TGTGCCAGCAGTCCACATACAGGGGGCACTGAAGCTTTCTTT. Translated, it gives CASSPHTGGTEAFF. The chain employs TRBV7-9 and TRBJ1-1, with TRBD1 matching 8 bases. The CDR3 runs to 14 residues. The V gene end was trimmed by 6 bases and the J gene end by 4 bases; junction bases not matched to a gene: 7. Per the germline V gene, CDR1 is SEHNR and CDR2 is FQNEAQ (reference sequence).

This sequence joins TRBV15 and TRBJ2-6; TRBD1 is a possible D gene (5 bases). Germline lookup yields CDR1 LNHNV and CDR2 YYDKDF (reference sequence). CDR3 length: 17 amino acids. Between the trimmed V and J ends, which lost 3 bases and 2 bases, there was a span of 14 bases. This CDR3 reads CATSRMSLGAGANVLTF. The CDR3 DNA sequence: TGTGCCACCAGCAGGATGTCTCTAGGGGCTGGGGCCAACGTCCTGACTTTC.

The V call is TRBV9, the J call TRBJ2-1; D may be TRBD1 (6 bases). The CDR3 has 14 amino acids. Germline V gene data show CDR1 as SGDLS and CDR2 as YYNGEE. V shed 6 bases and J shed 2 bases, with 12 bases lying between them. The CDR3 protein is CASTLGGTYNEQFF. In DNA, the CDR3 is TGTGCCAGCACCTTAGGGGGAACCTACAATGAGCAGTTCTTC.

The chain is built from TRBV7-3 and TRBJ2-1, with D unclear. Trimming cost V 0 bases and J 1 base, with 13 bases left between them. The CDR3 loop spans 17 amino acids. CDR1 is SGHTA and CDR2 is FQGTGA in the germline V gene. DNA for the CDR3: TGTGCCAGCAGCTTAACTGCTTTCCCTATATCCTACAATGAGCAGTTCTTC. Its translation is CASSLTAFPISYNEQFF.

A few counts support this clone. V gene TRBV6-4 combines with J gene TRBJ2-3; perhaps TRBD1 as D (6 bases). Germline values: CDR1 MRHNA, CDR2 SNTAGT. The CDR3 runs 14 residues. The ends were cut back, 0 bases at V and 4 bases at J, with 8 bases in the middle. The CDR3 DNA follows: TGTGCCAGCAGTGACTCCTCAGGGGCAGATACGCAGTATTTT. Translated: CASSDSSGADTQYF.

The chain carries TRBV6-5 and TRBJ2-1; a weak D match, TRBD2 (6 bases). Germline-derived CDR1 and CDR2 are MNHEY and SVGAGI. The V end lost 4 bases, the J end lost 3 bases, and 10 bases lay between the germline ends. The CDR3 length is 14 residues. The CDR3 region has the DNA TGTGCCAGCAGTTGGATAGCGGACTACAATGAGCAGTTCTTC. Protein: CASSWIADYNEQFF.

This rearrangement joins TRBV30 to TRBJ2-7, with D maybe TRBD1 (6 bases). Germline V gives CDR1 GTSNPN, CDR2 SVGIG (reference sequence). Trimming removed 5 bases at V and 0 bases at J, with 17 bases between. This CDR3 region has 15 residues. The CDR3 DNA follows: TGTGCCTGGCAGGGGACCCCCGGGGTCTCCTACGAGCAGTACTTC. Translating gives CAWQGTPGVSYEQYF.

The rearrangement links TRBV6-1 to TRBJ1-3, with D possibly TRBD1 on 6 matching bases. CDR1 is MNHNS, CDR2 SASEGT, per germline. The CDR3 spans 15 residues. Trimming removed 5 bases at V and 1 base at J, with 12 bases between. Here the CDR3 reads CASSIEGGSGNTIYF. CDR3 DNA sequence: TGTGCCAGCAGTATTGAAGGGGGTTCTGGAAACACCATATATTTT.

This clone was recorded a few times. The chain carries TRBV5-6 and TRBJ1-1; D call uncertain. The CDR3 has 15 amino acids. Germline CDR1 reads SGHDT; CDR2 reads YYEEEE. The ends were cut back, 1 base at V and 3 bases at J, with 13 bases in the middle. The CDR3 DNA follows: TGTGCCAGCAGCTTGTCGGTCATGAAACACACTGAAGCTTTCTTT. Protein: CASSLSVMKHTEAFF.

This clone was seen a handful of times. The DNA for the CDR3 is TGTGCCAGAAGCTTTCTAGGTGGAGAAGAAGAGACCCAGTACTTC. Translation: CARSFLGGEEETQYF. The chain has TRBV5-3 and TRBJ2-5; D not certain. TRBV5-3 is treated as an ORF (open reading frame) with a function not yet certain. CDR3 size: 15 residues. Trimming removed 2 bases at V and 3 bases at J, with 14 bases between.

The rearrangement uses TRBV6-5 and TRBJ1-4, with D unresolved. The CDR3 runs 13 residues. V lost 5 bases, J lost 8 bases, and 12 bases lay in between. CDR1 is MNHEY, CDR2 SVGAGI, per germline. The CDR3 sequence is CASSNGRGEKLFF. The CDR3 DNA reads as TGTGCCAGCAGTAATGGGAGAGGAGAAAAACTGTTTTTT.

This clone came up a few times. V usage is TRBV7-2 and J usage is TRBJ1-5; the match to TRBD1 covers 8 bases. Germline V gene lookup returns CDR1 SGHTA and CDR2 FQGNSA. The CDR3 is 14 amino acids. V trimming: 5 bases; J trimming: 6 bases; junction bases outside the gene matches: 6. CDR3 DNA: TGTGCCAGCAGCCCAGGACAGGGTACTCAGCCCCAGCATTTT. Residues: CASSPGQGTQPQHF.

This clone was counted between two and nine times. The chain employs TRBV11-2 and TRBJ2-1; D uncertain. V lost 4 bases and J lost 8, with 15 bases in between. Germline-derived CDR1 and CDR2 are SGHAT and FQNNGV. This CDR3 is built from 14 residues. This CDR3 is CASSSNPTSDEQFF. In DNA form, the CDR3 reads TGTGCCAGCAGCTCCAATCCGACATCCGATGAGCAGTTCTTC.